Listed here are 27 T cell receptor beta chains from one sample, sequenced in a study of siplizumab effects on memory and regulatory T cells. Here immunoSEQ multiplex PCR was the method, and the copy in TCRdb shows in-frame clones only, minus some. Of approximately 68,000 clones in the sample, about 90% were seen once. The sequenced sample consisted of CD8+ T cells sorted from blood. Receptor source: a human donor in good health.

V and J are TRBV25-1 and TRBJ2-2, with 13 bases aligning to TRBD2. From germline, CDR1 is MGHDK and CDR2 SYGVNS. V lost 8 bases to trimming and J lost 6 bases; unmatched junction nucleotides: 3. The CDR3 contains 14 residues. CDR3 sequence (DNA): TGTGCCAGCCGACTAGCGGGAGGCCCCGGGGAGCTGTTTTTT. This encodes CASRLAGGPGELFF.

The chain combines TRBV5-1 with TRBJ1-1, with D possibly TRBD1 on 5 matching bases. Trimming pared 4 bases from V and 3 bases from J, leaving 13 bases between. The germline V gene encodes CDR1 SGHRS and CDR2 YFSETQ. The CDR3 spans 14 residues. CDR3 sequence reads: CASSPAGGYTEAFF. For the CDR3, the DNA is TGCGCCAGCAGCCCGGCGGGGGGGTACACTGAAGCTTTCTTT.

This chain connects TRBV6-6 to TRBJ1-1; D gene uncertain. Germline values: CDR1 MNHNY, CDR2 SVGAGI (reference sequence). Trimming stripped 5 bases from V and 4 bases from J, with 8 bases between. The CDR3 length is 12 residues. The DNA of the CDR3 is TGTGCCAGCAGTGAGGGATCCACTGAAGCTTTCTTT. Translation gives CASSEGSTEAFF.

The chain is built from TRBV27 and TRBJ2-1; 7 positions match TRBD2. There are 16 residues in the CDR3. The V gene's germline CDR1 is MNHEY and CDR2 SMNVEV (reference sequence). V was pared by 0 bases and J by 6 bases, with 8 bases of the junction left unmatched. Here the CDR3 DNA reads TGTGCCAGCAGTTTATCATCCGCGGGAGTGACCAATGAGCAGTTCTTC. It is translated as CASSLSSAGVTNEQFF.

CDR3 coding DNA: TGTGCCAGCAGCTTACCCCTTGGGCGCGGTGACAATGAGCAGTTCTTC. This sequence encodes CASSLPLGRGDNEQFF. The chain joins TRBV7-8 to TRBJ2-1; D is undetermined. Looked up from germline, CDR1 is SGHVS and CDR2 is FQNEAQ. The V gene lost 2 bases and the J gene lost 5 bases, with 16 bases spanning the gap. The CDR3 covers 16 residues.

This clone has just one count. The J gene is TRBJ2-3, the V gene TRBV27; D gene uncertain. Trimming left V 5 bases short and J 3 bases short, with 6 bases between. The CDR3 is 12 residues long. Germline V gene lookup returns CDR1 MNHEY and CDR2 SMNVEV (reference sequence). CDR3 sequence reads: CASSQLTDTQYF. The CDR3 DNA is TGTGCCAGCAGTCAATTAACAGATACGCAGTATTTT.

The V gene is TRBV7-2, the J gene TRBJ2-6; D gene unclear. The germline V gene encodes CDR1 SGHTA and CDR2 FQGNSA. This CDR3 has 18 amino acids. V lost 1 base, J lost 1 base, and 14 bases lay in between. The CDR3 DNA reads as TGTGCCAGCAGCTTAGACTTGTTGCCTTCTTCTGGGGCCAACGTCCTGACTTTC. Its protein product is CASSLDLLPSSGANVLTF.

This clone was seen a few times. The V call is TRBV7-9, the J call TRBJ1-1, with 7 bases identical to TRBD1. Germline V gene sequence: CDR1 SEHNR, CDR2 FQNEAQ (reference sequence). J was trimmed by 3 bases and V by 1 base; bases with no gene match: 5. This CDR3 spans 15 amino acids. This CDR3 is CASSLVGRGDTEAFF. The CDR3, as DNA: TGTGCCAGCAGCTTAGTGGGCAGGGGGGACACTGAAGCTTTCTTT. Complete variable domain (other parts from reference TRBV7-9 and TRBJ1-1): DTGVSQNPRHKITKRGQNVTFRCDPISEHNRLYWYRQTLGQGPEFLTYFQNEAQLEKSRLLSDRFSAERPKGSFSTLEIQRTEQGDSAMYLCASSLVGRGDTEAFFGQGTRLTVV.

This clone was counted a few times. The V and J genes are TRBV5-4 and TRBJ1-6; the D is unclear. Trimming cost V 1 base and J 7 bases, with 15 bases left between them. This CDR3 comprises 16 residues. Germline assignment: CDR1 SGHNT and CDR2 YYREEE (reference sequence). CDR3 in DNA: TGTGCCAGCAGCTTGAAGGTGACTTTCCAGAATTCACCCCTCCACTTT. Protein sequence: CASSLKVTFQNSPLHF.

The chain joins TRBV5-4 to TRBJ2-5; D gene uncertain. The DNA matches TRBJ2-7 better at its end, which makes the J call doubtful. The germline gives CDR1 SGHNT, CDR2 YYREEE (reference sequence). The CDR3 extends over 14 amino acids. The CDR3 spells CASSPEAGTYEQYF. The CDR3 nucleotides are TGTGCCAGCAGCCCCGAGGCTGGTACCTACGAGCAGTACTTC.

This clone appeared a single time. This rearrangement joins TRBV7-8 to TRBJ2-7; 7 bases agree with TRBD2. Germline CDR1 reads SGHVS; CDR2 reads FQNEAQ. Losses at the gene ends were 4 bases for V and 2 bases for J; bases not matched to a gene: 11. The CDR3 loop spans 16 amino acids. The CDR3 DNA is TGTGCCAGCAGCTCAAATGAGGCGGGAGTGGCCTACGAGCAGTACTTC. It translates to CASSSNEAGVAYEQYF. The whole variable domain, remainder taken from reference TRBV7-8 and TRBJ2-7, is GAGVSQSPRYKVAKRGQDVALRCDPISGHVSLFWYQQALGQGPEFLTYFQNEAQLDKSGLPSDRFFAERPEGSVSTLKIQRTQQEDSAVYLCASSSNEAGVAYEQYFGPGTRLTVT.

The chain is built from TRBV7-9 and TRBJ2-1; 7 bases map to TRBD1. V was pared by 0 bases and J by 3 bases, with 2 bases of the junction left unmatched. The CDR3 sequence is 15 residues long. The germline gives CDR1 SEHNR, CDR2 FQNEAQ (reference sequence). The CDR3: CASSLAGTDYNEQFF. The CDR3 DNA reads as TGTGCCAGCAGCTTAGCGGGGACAGACTACAATGAGCAGTTCTTC.

The chain employs TRBV30 and TRBJ2-1; D may be TRBD2 (5 bases). Trimming shortened V by 1 base and J by 2 bases, and 18 bases separated the two germline ends. The CDR3 spans 17 residues. Germline CDR1 reads GTSNPN; CDR2 reads SVGIG (reference sequence). The CDR3 region has the DNA TGTGCCTGGAGTGGCCTGAGGGCACCTAGGCCCTACAATGAGCAGTTCTTC. Translation: CAWSGLRAPRPYNEQFF.

This sequence joins TRBV6-5 and TRBJ2-2; TRBD2 aligns across 9 bases. The germline gives CDR1 MNHEY, CDR2 SVGAGI. This CDR3 has 15 residues. V lost 7 bases and J lost 1; bases outside the gene matches: 4. The CDR3 reads CASIGLARNTGELFF. The CDR3 DNA reads as TGTGCCAGCATCGGACTAGCGAGGAACACCGGGGAGCTGTTTTTT.

The chain has TRBV10-3 and TRBJ1-6, with D perhaps TRBD1 (6 bases). With 3 bases removed from V and 9 bases from J, the gap between germline ends came to 15 bases. This CDR3 is built from 15 residues. Germline V lookup: CDR1 ENHRY, CDR2 SYGVKD. The CDR3 DNA reads TGTGCCATCAGTGAAATGACAGGATGGGGTTCACCCCTCCACTTT. It translates to CAISEMTGWGSPLHF.

The rearrangement uses TRBV4-1 and TRBJ2-7, with D possibly TRBD1 on 5 matching bases. The CDR3 covers 15 residues. Germline loops: CDR1 MGHRA, CDR2 YSYEKL. The V end lost 0 bases, the J end lost 0 bases, and 9 bases lay between the germline ends. The CDR3 sequence is CASSQDIGVSYEQYF. CDR3 DNA sequence: TGCGCCAGCAGCCAAGATATAGGGGTCTCCTACGAGCAGTACTTC.

The chain couples TRBV6-5 to TRBJ1-5; TRBD1 is a possible D gene (5 bases). The CDR3 contains 14 residues. Trimming removed 6 bases at V and 0 bases at J, with 9 bases between. From germline, CDR1 is MNHEY and CDR2 SVGAGI. CDR3 sequence reads: CASRPGYSNQPQHF. DNA of the CDR3: TGTGCCAGCAGACCAGGGTATAGCAATCAGCCCCAGCATTTT.

The V call is TRBV11-2, the J call TRBJ2-1; D is possibly TRBD2 (6 bases). The CDR3 consists of 18 residues. Trimming left V 1 base short and J 5 bases short, with 21 bases between. Germline loops: CDR1 SGHAT, CDR2 FQNNGV. CDR3 region: CASSLVAYTLALHNEQFF. The CDR3 DNA follows: TGTGCCAGCAGCTTAGTAGCCTACACACTAGCACTCCACAATGAGCAGTTCTTC.

The chain links TRBV4-1 to TRBJ1-1; D is uncertain. The germline V gene encodes CDR1 MGHRA and CDR2 YSYEKL. The CDR3 length is 17 residues. V shed 0 bases and J shed 1 base, with 15 bases lying between them. The CDR3 protein is CASSQEGIVGPNTEAFF. The CDR3 bases are TGCGCCAGCAGCCAAGAGGGGATAGTAGGGCCGAACACTGAAGCTTTCTTT.

The chain combines TRBV19 with TRBJ1-2; maybe TRBD1 (5 bases). The V end lost 11 bases, the J end lost 2 bases, and 15 bases lay between the germline ends. The CDR3 length is 13 residues. Germline values: CDR1 LNHDA, CDR2 SQIVND (reference sequence). The CDR3 reads CASRPTGNYGYTF. The CDR3 bases are TGTGCCTCCCGACCCACAGGCAACTATGGCTACACCTTC. Supplemented by reference TRBV19 and TRBJ1-2, the full variable domain reads DGGITQSPKYLFRKEGQNVTLSCEQNLNHDAMYWYRQDPGQGLRLIYYSQIVNDFQKGDIAEGYSVSREKKESFPLTVTSAQKNPTAFYLCASRPTGNYGYTFGSGTRLTVV.

This sequence joins TRBV30 and TRBJ2-1; 7 nucleotides match TRBD2. The CDR3 has 12 residues. V shed 2 bases and J 9 bases; nucleotides not matched to a gene: 4. Germline V gene data show CDR1 as GTSNPN and CDR2 as SVGIG (reference sequence). The CDR3: CAWSPLAGEQFF. As DNA, the CDR3 is TGTGCCTGGAGTCCTTTAGCGGGTGAGCAGTTCTTC.

The chain recombines TRBV19 with TRBJ2-2; 8 bases are shared with TRBD1. CDR1 is LNHDA, CDR2 SQIVND, per germline (reference sequence). V was pared by 4 bases and J by 12 bases, with 7 bases of the junction left unmatched. CDR3 length: 13 amino acids. Here the CDR3 DNA reads TGTGCCAGTAGTAGAGGACAGGGCGTGAAGCTGTTTTTT. The encoded protein is CASSRGQGVKLFF.

As concerns this clone: This CDR3 is also generated by other DNA sequences in the sample. The chain combines TRBV4-1 with TRBJ2-7, with D maybe TRBD2 (6 bases). V lost 3 bases and J lost 0, with 6 bases in between. Germline V gene data show CDR1 as MGHRA and CDR2 as YSYEKL. The CDR3 is made up of 13 amino acids. The DNA of the CDR3 is TGCGCCAGCAGCCAGGGGGGCTCCTACGAGCAGTACTTC. Translated: CASSQGGSYEQYF.

The chain couples TRBV4-2 to TRBJ2-7; D may be TRBD2 (6 bases). The CDR3 runs 16 residues. Trimming pared 0 bases from V and 0 bases from J, leaving 12 bases between. Germline CDR1 LGHNA, CDR2 YNFKEQ. The CDR3 coding sequence is TGTGCCAGCAGCCAAGAAGCGGGCCCCAGCTCCTACGAGCAGTACTTC. This codes for CASSQEAGPSSYEQYF.

As for this clone: This same CDR3 is encoded by further DNA sequences in the sample. This chain connects TRBV20-1 to TRBJ2-7; D gene ambiguous. The CDR3 sequence is 9 residues long. The germline V and J ends were trimmed by 5 bases and 3 bases, with 2 bases remaining between them. Per germline, CDR1 DFQATT and CDR2 SNEGSKA (reference sequence). The CDR3 sequence is CSAGYEQYF. The CDR3 region has the DNA TGCAGTGCTGGCTACGAGCAGTACTTC.

This clone was counted a single time. The chain joins TRBV19 to TRBJ2-5; the D is unclear. Trimming took 5 bases from V and 5 from J, leaving 6 bases between them. The CDR3 spans 11 residues. The germline V gene has CDR1 LNHDA and CDR2 SQIVND (reference sequence). For the CDR3, the DNA is TGTGCCAGTAGTCTCTCCGAGACCCAGTACTTC. Protein product: CASSLSETQYF.

The chain couples TRBV7-6 to TRBJ2-1; 11 bases map to TRBD2. This CDR3 spans 15 amino acids. The J segment lost 4 bases and the V segment lost 5 bases, leaving 4 bases of the junction unmatched. The germline V gene has CDR1 SGHVS and CDR2 FNYEAQ. In DNA form, the CDR3 reads TGTGCCAGCAGCCGGGTAGCGGGAGGGTACAATGAGCAGTTCTTC. It specifies CASSRVAGGYNEQFF.